A single sample gave rise to the 10 T cell receptor beta chains below, sequenced in a study of blood T cell repertoires in COVID-19. The protocol was immunoSEQ multiplex PCR, while the TCRdb copy is restricted to in-frame clones and leaves out a portion. The data show about 110,000 clones, with 85% to 90% seen just once and around 1.2% held by the top ten. The specimen was peripheral blood. All receptors derive from a human donor in a cohort sampled during active COVID-19.

The chain has TRBV5-1 and TRBJ1-2, with 9 bases that match TRBD1. In germline, CDR1 is SGHRS, CDR2 YFSETQ. J lost 7 bases, V lost 0 bases, and 10 bases had no gene match. The CDR3 has 16 residues. The CDR3 spells CASSLDPVGTGFGYTF. CDR3 coding DNA: TGCGCCAGCAGCTTGGATCCTGTTGGGACAGGGTTTGGCTACACCTTC.

The genes are TRBV19 and TRBJ1-2; D is perhaps TRBD1 (5 bases). The CDR3 consists of 13 residues. CDR1 and CDR2 from the germline V gene are LNHDA and SQIVND (reference sequence). V was clipped by 3 bases and J by 4 bases, with 9 bases between them. CDR3 nucleotide sequence: TGTGCCAGTAGTATTGGGGGGGGCTATGGCTACACCTTC. Its translation: CASSIGGGYGYTF. Supplemented by reference TRBV19 and TRBJ1-2, the full variable domain reads DGGITQSPKYLFRKEGQNVTLSCEQNLNHDAMYWYRQDPGQGLRLIYYSQIVNDFQKGDIAEGYSVSREKKESFPLTVTSAQKNPTAFYLCASSIGGGYGYTFGSGTRLTVV.

This chain uses TRBV11-3 with TRBJ2-7, with D possibly TRBD1 on 5 matching bases. Trimming shortened V by 3 bases and J by 6 bases, and 18 bases separated the two germline ends. Germline values: CDR1 SGHNT, CDR2 YENEEA. This CDR3 is built from 15 residues. CDR3 sequence (DNA): TGTGCCAGCAGCTTTCGGACACCATACCCGTCCGAGCAGTACTTC. This codes for CASSFRTPYPSEQYF.

The chain combines TRBV5-5 with TRBJ2-6; 9 positions agree with TRBD1. Germline trimming cut 4 bases from V and 2 bases from J; bases unmatched to any gene: 7. Germline V CDR1 and CDR2: SGHKS, YYEKEE (reference sequence). The length of the CDR3 is 17 residues. CDR3 DNA: TGTGCCAGCAGCCGGACAGGGGAATATCCTGGGGCCAACGTCCTGACTTTC. Translation gives CASSRTGEYPGANVLTF.

The V call is TRBV28, the J call TRBJ1-4; 7 nucleotides line up with TRBD1. The CDR3 runs to 15 residues. Germline V gene lookup returns CDR1 MDHEN and CDR2 SYDVKM. With 4 bases clipped from V and 2 bases from J, the junction kept 4 bases outside the gene matches. Here the CDR3 DNA reads TGTGCCAGCAGTTCCCCAGGGGGTACTAATGAAAAACTGTTTTTT. Translation: CASSSPGGTNEKLFF.

This clone was counted once. The chain employs TRBV3-1 (or the pseudogene TRBV3-2) and TRBJ2-3; 12 bases are shared with TRBD2. J gave up 3 bases and V 0 bases, and 7 bases lay outside the gene matches. Germline V CDR1 and CDR2: LGHDT, YNNKEL (reference sequence). The CDR3 runs to 18 residues. CDR3 sequence: CASSQEAVLAGGTDTQYF. Written as DNA, the CDR3 is TGTGCCAGCAGCCAAGAGGCCGTGCTAGCGGGAGGGACAGATACGCAGTATTTT.

The chain has TRBV12-5 and TRBJ2-1; 7 bases are shared with TRBD2. CDR1 and CDR2 from the germline V gene are LGHNT and FRNRAP. J gave up 3 bases and V 5 bases, and 7 bases lay outside the gene matches. The CDR3 length is 15 residues. This CDR3 is CASGPLGGVYNEQFF. CDR3 nucleotides: TGTGCTAGTGGTCCGTTGGGGGGGGTCTACAATGAGCAGTTCTTC.

The chain is built from TRBV21-1 and TRBJ2-5; no check of the table's D call, TRBD2, against the DNA was made. TRBV21-1 is listed as a pseudogene. There are 18 residues in the CDR3. CDR3 in amino acids: CASSKEIGERGGQETQYF. The CDR3 DNA follows: TGTGCCAGCAGCAAAGAGATTGGGGAGCGGGGGGGCCAAGAGACCCAGTACTTC.

This chain connects TRBV7-8 to TRBJ2-3; 9 nucleotides line up with TRBD2. CDR3 length: 16 residues. Germline lookup yields CDR1 SGHVS and CDR2 FQNEAQ. V lost 1 base and J lost 7; bases outside the gene matches: 9. CDR3 amino acids: CASSLEGLALGHTQYF. The CDR3 DNA sequence: TGTGCCAGCAGCTTAGAGGGACTAGCCCTAGGGCATACGCAGTATTTT.

This clone was seen many times. This chain links TRBV6-1 with TRBJ2-7, with 8 bases lining up with TRBD2. CDR1 and CDR2 (germline): MNHNS, SASEGT. Unmatched junction bases numbered 7, after V lost 0 bases and J lost 6 bases. CDR3 length: 15 residues. The CDR3 DNA reads TGTGCCAGCAGTGAAGCGCCCGGGGGGGTGGGCGAGCAGTACTTC. Encoded protein: CASSEAPGGVGEQYF.